What follows are 2 T cell receptor beta chains derived from one specimen sequenced in a study of CD8+ T cells in alopecia areata. As the sequencing template, cDNA was produced by extracting RNA and reverse transcribing it. Sequencing was performed with immunoSEQ multiplex PCR; in TCRdb, only in-frame clones are kept and a portion is missing. The profile shows some 170,000 clones, just under 60% of them singletons. Sequenced material: CD4+ T cells sorted from blood, taken at week 0. The origin of the receptors is a human donor with alopecia areata.

The rearrangement links TRBV29-1 to TRBJ2-1; 8 bases align to TRBD1. The CDR3 covers 13 residues. Germline V gene data show CDR1 as SQVTM and CDR2 as ANQGSEA. Trimming cost V 3 bases and J 6 bases; bases outside gene matches: 4. The CDR3 sequence is CSVETGAGNEQFF. Here the CDR3 DNA reads TGCAGCGTTGAGACAGGGGCGGGCAATGAGCAGTTCTTC.

The gene calls are TRBV5-1 and TRBJ1-4, with D uncertain. Trimming took 0 bases from V and 0 from J, leaving 9 bases between them. Germline V CDR1 and CDR2: SGHRS, YFSETQ. The CDR3 contains 16 residues. In DNA form, the CDR3 reads TGCGCCAGCAGCTTGGTGCCGGCAGCAACTAATGAAAAACTGTTTTTT. It specifies CASSLVPAATNEKLFF.